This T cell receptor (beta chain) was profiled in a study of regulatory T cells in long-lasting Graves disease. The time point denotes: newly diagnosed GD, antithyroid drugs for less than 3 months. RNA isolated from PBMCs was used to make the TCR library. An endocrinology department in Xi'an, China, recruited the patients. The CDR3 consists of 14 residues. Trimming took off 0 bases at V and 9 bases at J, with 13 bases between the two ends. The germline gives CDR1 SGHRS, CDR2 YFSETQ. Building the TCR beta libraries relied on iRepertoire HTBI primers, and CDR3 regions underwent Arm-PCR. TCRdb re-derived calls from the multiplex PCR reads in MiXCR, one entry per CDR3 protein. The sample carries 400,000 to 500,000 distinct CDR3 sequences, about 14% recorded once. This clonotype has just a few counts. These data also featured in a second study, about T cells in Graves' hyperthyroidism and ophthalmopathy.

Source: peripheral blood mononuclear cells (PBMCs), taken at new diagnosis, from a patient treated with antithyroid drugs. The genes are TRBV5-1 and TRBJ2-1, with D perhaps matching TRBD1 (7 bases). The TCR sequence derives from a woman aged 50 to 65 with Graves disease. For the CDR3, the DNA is TGCGCCAGCAGCTTGGGCAGGGGGGATGGTGAGCAGTTCTTC. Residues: CASSLGRGDGEQFF.